This T cell receptor (beta chain) was identified in a study of identical twins. Study results and limitations: Fewer insertions marked abundant cord blood beta clonotypes; young adult naive trended weakly, memory not at all.

The CDR3 length is 13 residues. CDR1 and CDR2 (germline): ENHRY, SYGVKD. V lost 0 bases, J lost 1 base, and 3 bases lay in between. This clonotype showed up just a few times. Its antigen is not known. Template switching introduced a universal primer site, and the cDNA bore unique molecular identifiers. In TCRdb, the 5' RACE reads were re-called with MiXCR into one record per CDR3 protein. The sample holds 450,000 or so distinct CDR3 sequences; more than 13% are singletons and the top ten take 0.52%. This same sample was also taken into another study, of yellow fever vaccine responses in identical twins.

Material for sequencing was CD4+ T cells sorted from blood. The receptor comes from a woman between 18 and 29 years old in good health. The chain uses TRBV10-3 and TRBJ1-2; D gene ambiguous. The CDR3 protein is CAISESFNYGYTF. The CDR3 region has the DNA TGTGCCATCAGTGAGTCGTTTAACTATGGCTACACCTTC.